Listed below are T cell receptor beta chains from one sample, sequenced in a study of blood T cell repertoires in COVID-19. Sequenced by immunoSEQ multiplex PCR; TCRdb stores in-frame clones only, minus some. The sample includes 150,000 to 200,000 clones, around nine tenths of them seen just once. The sequenced sample was peripheral blood. Receptor source: a man aged 18 to 29 with active or convalescent COVID-19. The CDR3 runs from the conserved cysteine through the conserved F or W. The D gene is left open where the match is weak. Size is stated for part of the rows, as once, few or many counts, or as a class when the clone is expanded.

TRBD2,.,TRBJ2-2,16,TRBV24-1,CATSDERGANTGELFF,TGTGCCACCAGTGACGAGCGGGGGGCTAACACCGGGGAGCTGTTTTTT
TRBD1,once,TRBJ1-5,16,TRBV9,CASSQGQGALNQPQHF,TGTGCCAGCAGCCAGGGACAGGGGGCCTTAAATCAGCCCCAGCATTTT
TRBD1,.,TRBJ1-4,15,TRBV9,CASSAAQTGKEKLFF,TGTGCCAGCAGCGCAGCGCAGACAGGGAAGGAAAAACTGTTTTTT
TRBD2,once,TRBJ2-3,17,TRBV14,CASSPRDGGRKTDTQYF,TGTGCCAGCAGCCCCAGAGACGGGGGGAGGAAGACAGATACGCAGTATTTT
.,.,TRBJ1-3,14,TRBV9,CASSANPVGNTIYF,TGTGCCAGCAGCGCCAATCCAGTTGGAAACACCATATATTTT
.,.,TRBJ2-2,14,TRBV6-4,CASSGDRDTGELFF,TGTGCCAGCAGTGGAGACAGAGACACCGGGGAGCTGTTTTTT
.,.,TRBJ1-1,13,TRBV24-1,CATRQKLNTEAFF,TGTGCCACCAGACAGAAATTGAACACTGAAGCTTTCTTT
TRBD1,.,TRBJ2-7,16,TRBV6-2/TRBV6-3,CASSYTRGQGNHEQYF,TGTGCCAGCAGTTACACTCGGGGACAGGGGAACCACGAGCAGTACTTC
TRBD1,once,TRBJ1-3,15,TRBV19,CASSPTGHSGNTIYF,TGTGCCAGTAGTCCGACAGGGCACTCTGGAAACACCATATATTTT
TRBD2,.,TRBJ2-7,14,TRBV7-9,CASRDSGRGYEQYF,TGTGCCAGCCGCGATAGCGGGAGGGGTTACGAGCAGTACTTC
TRBD2,once,TRBJ2-7,17,TRBV18,CASSPGSGTSRPYEQYF,TGTGCCAGCTCACCCGGATCCGGGACTAGCCGACCATACGAGCAGTACTTC
TRBD1,.,TRBJ1-4,16,TRBV7-9,CASSSLGATGNEKLFF,TGTGCCAGCAGCTCCCTCGGGGCGACAGGGAATGAAAAACTGTTTTTT
TRBD1,.,TRBJ1-4,15,TRBV7-9,CASSLTGGTNEKLFF,TGTGCCAGCAGTTTGACAGGGGGGACTAATGAAAAACTGTTTTTT
TRBD1,.,TRBJ1-4,17,TRBV19,CASSIRQGPKTNEKLFF,TGTGCCAGTAGTATAAGACAGGGGCCAAAGACTAATGAAAAACTGTTTTTT
.,.,TRBJ1-2,14,TRBV28,CASSSTGSTYGYTF,TGTGCCAGCAGCTCAACAGGGTCAACCTATGGCTACACCTTC
.,.,TRBJ1-1,13,TRBV7-3,CASSLNSYTEAFF,TGTGCCAGCAGCTTAAACTCTTACACTGAAGCTTTCTTT
TRBD1,.,TRBJ1-4,14,TRBV30,CAWRDRGRGEKLFF,TGTGCCTGGAGGGACAGGGGTCGAGGGGAAAAACTGTTTTTT
TRBD1,.,TRBJ2-2,17,TRBV15,CATSRSRTGGSGGELFF,TGTGCCACCAGCAGGTCCAGGACAGGGGGATCGGGCGGGGAGCTGTTTTTT
.,.,TRBJ1-1,14,TRBV5-1,CASSFQRANTEAFF,TGCGCCAGCAGCTTCCAGAGGGCGAACACTGAAGCTTTCTTT
.,.,TRBJ1-6,15,TRBV11-2,CASSLVTAYNSPLHF,TGTGCCAGCAGCTTAGTCACAGCCTATAATTCACCCCTCCACTTT
TRBD1,.,TRBJ1-1,13,TRBV7-9,CASSRQGDTEAFF,TGTGCCAGCAGCCGACAGGGGGACACTGAAGCTTTCTTT
TRBD2,.,TRBJ2-1,13,TRBV19,CASSAGEGYEQFF,TGTGCCAGTAGTGCGGGGGAAGGCTATGAGCAGTTCTTC
TRBD2,.,TRBJ2-3,16,TRBV30,CAWSLGTSGERDTQYF,TGTGCCTGGAGCCTCGGGACTAGCGGGGAGCGTGATACGCAGTATTTT
.,.,TRBJ1-1,14,TRBV3-1/TRBV3-2,CASSLGVRYTEAFF,TGTGCCAGCAGCCTAGGGGTCCGGTACACTGAAGCTTTCTTT
.,.,TRBJ1-4,16,TRBV14,CASSHEPGVHNEKLFF,TGTGCCAGCAGCCACGAGCCGGGAGTTCATAATGAAAAACTGTTTTTT
.,.,TRBJ1-4,13,TRBV19,CASRRQDYEKLFF,TGTGCCAGTAGAAGGCAGGACTATGAAAAACTGTTTTTT
.,.,TRBJ1-6,15,TRBV14,CASSPGRAGNSPLHF,TGTGCCAGCAGCCCAGGACGGGCAGGGAATTCACCCCTCCACTTT
.,.,TRBJ1-1,14,TRBV15,CATSSTYRTEKAFF,TGTGCCACCAGCTCGACGTATAGGACAGAGAAAGCTTTCTTT
.,.,TRBJ1-5,13,TRBV2,CASQGQKNQPQHF,TGTGCCAGTCAGGGGCAGAAGAATCAGCCCCAGCATTTT
.,.,TRBJ2-6,16,TRBV7-2,CASSLGGKTGANVLTF,TGTGCCAGCAGCTTAGGTGGCAAAACTGGGGCCAACGTCCTGACTTTC
.,.,TRBJ2-6,16,TRBV27,CASSFGQLSGANVLTF,TGTGCCAGCAGTTTTGGACAGCTGTCTGGGGCCAACGTCCTGACTTTC
TRBD2,.,TRBJ2-1,18,TRBV10-3,CAISSLAGGQQSYNEQFF,TGTGCCATCAGTTCACTAGCGGGAGGGCAACAGTCCTACAATGAGCAGTTCTTC
TRBD1,.,TRBJ1-4,12,TRBV2,CASWTGDEKLFF,TGTGCCAGTTGGACAGGGGATGAAAAACTGTTTTTT
.,.,TRBJ1-3,15,TRBV14,CASSQDSFSGNTIYF,TGTGCCAGCAGCCAAGATTCATTCTCTGGAAACACCATATATTTT
.,.,TRBJ1-2,14,TRBV2,CASRTSEYASGYTF,TGTGCCAGCCGAACTTCCGAGTACGCGTCTGGCTACACCTTC
TRBD2,.,TRBJ2-3,14,TRBV29-1,CSVGLAALPDTQYF,TGCAGCGTTGGTCTAGCGGCCCTACCAGATACGCAGTATTTT
.,.,TRBJ1-5,17,TRBV5-5,CASSLGSQTNRNQPQHF,TGTGCCAGCAGCTTGGGGTCCCAGACGAACAGAAATCAGCCCCAGCATTTT
.,few,TRBJ1-2,17,TRBV14,CASSQFALGDRDYGYTF,TGTGCCAGCAGCCAATTTGCCCTTGGAGATAGAGACTATGGCTACACCTTC
.,.,TRBJ1-5,12,TRBV11-3,CATGFRNQPQHF,TGTGCCACCGGGTTTCGCAATCAGCCCCAGCATTTT
.,.,TRBJ1-1,14,TRBV27,CASSFAGGNTEAFF,TGTGCCAGCAGTTTCGCGGGGGGGAACACTGAAGCTTTCTTT
.,.,TRBJ2-7,15,TRBV6-5,CASGLDRPSSYEQYF,TGTGCCAGCGGTCTAGACAGGCCTAGCTCCTACGAGCAGTACTTC
TRBD2,.,TRBJ2-1,17,TRBV28,CASSLVPSGSSYNEQFF,TGTGCCAGCAGTTTAGTTCCTAGCGGGAGCTCCTACAATGAGCAGTTCTTC
TRBD1,few,TRBJ1-1,14,TRBV27,CASSFQGANTEAFF,TGTGCCAGCAGTTTTCAGGGGGCGAACACTGAAGCTTTCTTT